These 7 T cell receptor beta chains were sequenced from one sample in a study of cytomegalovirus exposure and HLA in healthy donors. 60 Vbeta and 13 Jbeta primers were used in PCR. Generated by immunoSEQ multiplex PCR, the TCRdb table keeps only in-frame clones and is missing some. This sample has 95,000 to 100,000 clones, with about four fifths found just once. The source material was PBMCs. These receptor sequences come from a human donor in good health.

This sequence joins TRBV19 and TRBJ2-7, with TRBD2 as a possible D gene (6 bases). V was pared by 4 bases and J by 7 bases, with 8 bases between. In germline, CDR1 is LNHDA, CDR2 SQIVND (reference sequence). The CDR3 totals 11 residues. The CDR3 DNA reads TGTGCCAGTAGTACCGCGGGGGAGCAGTACTTC. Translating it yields CASSTAGEQYF.

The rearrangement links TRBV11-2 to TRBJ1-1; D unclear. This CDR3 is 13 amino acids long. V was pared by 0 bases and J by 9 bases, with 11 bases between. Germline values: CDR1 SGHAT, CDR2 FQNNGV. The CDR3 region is CASSLDLRGKAFF. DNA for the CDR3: TGTGCCAGCAGCTTAGATCTTCGGGGAAAAGCTTTCTTT.

The CDR3 bases are TGTGCCAGCAGCGAGACACTCGCGAACACCGGGGAGCTGTTTTTT. This encodes CASSETLANTGELFF. This chain joins TRBV6-1 and TRBJ2-2; D remains unclear. Trimming removed 6 bases from V and 0 bases from J, with 11 bases in between. Germline loops: CDR1 MNHNS, CDR2 SASEGT. This CDR3 has 15 residues.

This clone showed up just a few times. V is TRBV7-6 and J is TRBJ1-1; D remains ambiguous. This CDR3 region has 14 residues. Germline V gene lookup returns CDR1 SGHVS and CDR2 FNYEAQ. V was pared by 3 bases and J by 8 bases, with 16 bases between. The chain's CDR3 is CASSLTAVQSEAFF. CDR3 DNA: TGTGCCAGCAGCTTGACTGCGGTTCAGTCGGAAGCTTTCTTT.

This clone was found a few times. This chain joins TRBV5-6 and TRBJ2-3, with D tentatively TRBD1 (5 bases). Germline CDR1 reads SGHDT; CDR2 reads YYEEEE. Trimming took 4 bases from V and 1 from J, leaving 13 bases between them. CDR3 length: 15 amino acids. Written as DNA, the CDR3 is TGTGCCAGCAGCCTAGAAACAGGACGCACAGATACGCAGTATTTT. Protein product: CASSLETGRTDTQYF.

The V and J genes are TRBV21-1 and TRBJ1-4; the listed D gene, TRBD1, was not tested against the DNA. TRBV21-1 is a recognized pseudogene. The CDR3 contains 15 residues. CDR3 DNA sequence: TGTGCCAGCAGCAAAAGACAGGTTGCTAATGAAAAACTGTTTTTT. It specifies CASSKRQVANEKLFF.

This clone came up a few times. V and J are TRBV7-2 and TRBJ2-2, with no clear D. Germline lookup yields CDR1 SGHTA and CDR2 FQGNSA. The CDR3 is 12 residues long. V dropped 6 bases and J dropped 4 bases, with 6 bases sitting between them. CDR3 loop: CASRRFTGELFF. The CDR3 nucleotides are TGTGCCAGCAGGAGGTTCACCGGGGAGCTGTTTTTT.